The 21 T cell receptor beta chains in this list originate from one sample, sequenced in a study of Ad26.COV2.S vaccination and SARS-CoV-2 variants. TCRdb keeps only in-frame clones here, not all; method: immunoSEQ multiplex PCR. The sample has more than 400,000 clones, about nine tenths seen once. Treatment here: some 19 received Ad26.COV2.S at low or high dose, single or two shots; 5 received placebo; per-sample allocation not given. Collection of the samples took place on day 63 after the first injection of vaccine or placebo. Specimen: peripheral blood, collected in a trial of Ad26.COV2.S vaccine versus placebo. These receptors were collected from a person aged 18-65 years who received the Ad26.COV2.S COVID-19 vaccine or a placebo.

The chain joins TRBV5-4 to TRBJ2-2, with D perhaps TRBD1 (6 bases). Trimming stripped 4 bases from V and 1 base from J, with 14 bases between. The CDR3 spans 16 residues. Germline V gene lookup returns CDR1 SGHNT and CDR2 YYREEE (reference sequence). CDR3 residues: CASSPTPGQNTGELFF. CDR3 coding DNA: TGTGCCAGCAGCCCGACACCGGGACAGAACACCGGGGAGCTGTTTTTT.

This rearrangement joins TRBV2 to TRBJ2-7; 9 bases align to TRBD1. The CDR3 extends over 14 amino acids. The V gene end was trimmed by 8 bases and the J gene end by 0 bases; junction bases not matched to a gene: 5. Germline-derived CDR1 and CDR2 are SNHLY and FYNNEI. Written as DNA, the CDR3 is TGTGCCAGCCAGGACAGGGGTTCCTCCTACGAGCAGTACTTC. Translation gives CASQDRGSSYEQYF. Full variable domain (remainder filled in from reference TRBV2 and TRBJ2-7): EPEVTQTPSHQVTQMGQEVILRCVPISNHLYFYWYRQILGQKVEFLVSFYNNEISEKSEIFDDQFSVERPDGSNFTLKIRSTKLEDSAMYFCASQDRGSSYEQYFGPGTRLTVT.

This chain links TRBV6-2 or TRBV6-3 with TRBJ1-2; no definite D call. The V and J ends lost 3 bases and 1 base respectively, with 9 bases between them. The CDR3 runs 14 residues. Germline-derived CDR1 and CDR2 are MNHEY and SVGEGT. The CDR3 loop is CASSYSQVNYGYTF. DNA of the CDR3: TGTGCCAGCAGTTATAGCCAGGTTAACTATGGCTACACCTTC.

The J gene is TRBJ2-7, the V gene TRBV7-2; D is unresolved. This CDR3 contains 15 residues. V dropped 1 base and J dropped 0 bases, with 10 bases sitting between them. Germline V gene lookup returns CDR1 SGHTA and CDR2 FQGNSA. CDR3 coding DNA: TGTGCCAGCAGCTTAGTGTCGGATAGCTCCTACGAGCAGTACTTC. Translated: CASSLVSDSSYEQYF.

The V and J genes are TRBV6-1 and TRBJ1-6; D is uncertain. CDR3 length: 15 residues. V was trimmed by 0 bases and J by 7 bases, leaving 10 bases between them. CDR1 and CDR2 from the germline V gene are MNHNS and SASEGT. In DNA form, the CDR3 reads TGTGCCAGCAGTGAAGCTTCCGGCGCAAATTCACCCCTCCACTTT. It specifies CASSEASGANSPLHF.

Here the CDR3 reads CASSRRTGGRDEQFF. As DNA, the CDR3 is TGTGCCAGCAGCCGCCGGACAGGGGGCCGGGATGAGCAGTTCTTC. V is TRBV3-1 (or the pseudogene TRBV3-2) and J is TRBJ2-1; 11 positions match TRBD1. The CDR3 length is 15 residues. Germline CDR1 is LGHDT and CDR2 is YNNKEL (reference sequence). The V and J ends lost 4 bases and 8 bases, in that order; junction bases with no gene match: 7.

This sequence joins TRBV4-2 and TRBJ2-1; no clear D gene. This CDR3 is built from 12 residues. V was clipped by 0 bases and J by 7 bases, with 4 bases between them. The germline CDR1 and CDR2 sequences are LGHNA and YNFKEQ. CDR3 in DNA: TGTGCCAGCAGCCAAGACCTGAATGAGCAGTTCTTC. This translates into CASSQDLNEQFF.

The CDR3 sequence is CAWAYGTYGYTF. The CDR3 DNA reads as TGTGCCTGGGCGTACGGGACCTATGGCTACACCTTC. The chain links TRBV30 to TRBJ1-2; possible D gene TRBD1, 5 bases. Trimming removed 5 bases at V and 4 bases at J, with 11 bases between. This CDR3 is built from 12 residues. From germline, CDR1 is GTSNPN and CDR2 SVGIG (reference sequence).

The chain recombines TRBV6-1 with TRBJ2-7; the D gene is possibly TRBD1 (6 bases). V lost 2 bases and J lost 4, with 12 bases in between. Germline V gives CDR1 MNHNS, CDR2 SASEGT. This CDR3 is built from 14 residues. CDR3 nucleotides: TGTGCCAGCAGTGAAACAGGGTGGGGGTACGAGCAGTACTTC. As protein: CASSETGWGYEQYF.

The chain has TRBV2 and TRBJ2-3, with D possibly TRBD2 on 5 matching bases. The ends were cut back, 2 bases at V and 3 bases at J, with 15 bases in the middle. Germline CDR1 reads SNHLY; CDR2 reads FYNNEI. CDR3 length: 16 residues. The chain's CDR3 is CASSEPGRRKTDTQYF. The CDR3 DNA reads TGTGCCAGCAGTGAACCTGGGAGAAGGAAGACAGATACGCAGTATTTT.

In this sample, this clone turned up many times. The chain combines TRBV19 with TRBJ1-5, with D hard to call. The V gene's germline CDR1 is LNHDA and CDR2 SQIVND (reference sequence). The CDR3 length is 15 residues. Trimming stripped 9 bases from V and 0 bases from J, with 15 bases between. CDR3 in amino acids: CASSDGPYSNQPQHF. CDR3 nucleotides: TGTGCCAGCTCGGACGGTCCATATAGCAATCAGCCCCAGCATTTT.

J is TRBJ2-7 and V is TRBV3-1 (or the pseudogene TRBV3-2); D gene unclear. The germline CDR1 and CDR2 sequences are LGHDT and YNNKEL (reference sequence). The V and J ends lost 4 bases and 2 bases respectively, with 9 bases between them. The CDR3 has 13 residues. The CDR3 bases are TGTGCCAGCAGCCCCTCGGGCCCCTACGAGCAGTACTTC. This codes for CASSPSGPYEQYF.

The rearrangement links TRBV28 to TRBJ2-7; 13 bases align to TRBD2. Trimming at V came to 4 bases and at J to 5 bases, leaving 2 bases not matched to a gene. Germline V gene lookup returns CDR1 MDHEN and CDR2 SYDVKM. The CDR3 is made up of 14 amino acids. The CDR3 DNA reads as TGTGCCAGCAGTTCACTAGCGGGAGGGCACGAGCAGTACTTC. It encodes CASSSLAGGHEQYF.

The V gene is TRBV7-9, the J gene TRBJ2-7; D gene uncertain. V lost 1 base, J lost 4 bases, and 8 bases lay in between. Germline-derived CDR1 and CDR2 are SEHNR and FQNEAQ (reference sequence). The CDR3 is 13 amino acids. The CDR3 spells CASSLGARYEQYF. The CDR3 nucleotides read TGTGCCAGCAGCTTAGGCGCGAGGTACGAGCAGTACTTC.

This chain uses TRBV4-2 with TRBJ1-2; D is unclear. Trimming removed 0 bases from V and 4 bases from J, with 12 bases in between. Germline values: CDR1 LGHNA, CDR2 YNFKEQ. The CDR3 loop spans 15 amino acids. The CDR3 spells CASSQDIPGSYGYTF. The CDR3 bases are TGTGCCAGCAGCCAAGATATCCCGGGAAGCTATGGCTACACCTTC.

The genes are TRBV18 and TRBJ2-3, with 13 positions matching TRBD2. V trimming: 8 bases; J trimming: 6 bases; junction bases outside the gene matches: 17. Germline V CDR1 and CDR2: KGHSH, LQKENI. The CDR3 runs to 18 residues. DNA of the CDR3: TGTGCCAGCACCTCACTTTCAAGGACTAGCGGGAGTTCGGATACGCAGTATTTT. It translates to CASTSLSRTSGSSDTQYF.

This clone was seen a single time. V and J are TRBV6-2 or TRBV6-3 and TRBJ2-7; D is ambiguous. Germline V gene sequence: CDR1 MNHEY, CDR2 SVGEGT. The CDR3 consists of 15 residues. Trimming left V 2 bases short and J 2 bases short, with 13 bases between. The CDR3: CASSYPFRTTYEQYF. For the CDR3, the DNA is TGTGCCAGCAGTTACCCCTTCAGGACCACCTACGAGCAGTACTTC.

The chain joins TRBV10-3 to TRBJ2-2; D is unclear. V was pared by 0 bases and J by 3 bases, with 8 bases between. The CDR3 contains 15 residues. CDR1 is ENHRY and CDR2 is SYGVKD in the germline V gene. For the CDR3, the DNA is TGTGCCATCAGTGAGTCTGGGATCGACACCGGGGAGCTGTTTTTT. The encoded protein is CAISESGIDTGELFF.

The chain uses TRBV28 and TRBJ1-3; TRBD1 is a possible D gene (5 bases). The V gene's germline CDR1 is MDHEN and CDR2 SYDVKM. The V end lost 7 bases, the J end lost 5 bases, and 24 bases lay between the germline ends. CDR3 length: 17 residues. CDR3 bases: TGTGCCAGCACCTTTTTGGCCCCTATAACGGGGCGAAACACCATATATTTT. This encodes CASTFLAPITGRNTIYF.

The chain combines TRBV28 with TRBJ2-2; D gene unclear. This CDR3 has 11 amino acids. The V gene lost 3 bases and the J gene lost 7 bases, with 3 bases spanning the gap. The germline CDR1 and CDR2 sequences are MDHEN and SYDVKM. In DNA, the CDR3 is TGTGCCAGCAGTTTTTTCGGGGAGCTGTTTTTT. Translating it yields CASSFFGELFF.

In its sample, this clone was seen once. Other DNA sequences of this sample code for an identical CDR3. The gene calls are TRBV19 and TRBJ2-6, with D perhaps TRBD1 (6 bases). CDR3 length: 15 residues. The germline CDR1 and CDR2 sequences are LNHDA and SQIVND (reference sequence). Trimming left V 3 bases short and J 2 bases short, with 8 bases between. The CDR3 DNA follows: TGTGCCAGTAGTATCGACAGGACTGGGGCCAACGTCCTGACTTTC. Translated, it gives CASSIDRTGANVLTF.